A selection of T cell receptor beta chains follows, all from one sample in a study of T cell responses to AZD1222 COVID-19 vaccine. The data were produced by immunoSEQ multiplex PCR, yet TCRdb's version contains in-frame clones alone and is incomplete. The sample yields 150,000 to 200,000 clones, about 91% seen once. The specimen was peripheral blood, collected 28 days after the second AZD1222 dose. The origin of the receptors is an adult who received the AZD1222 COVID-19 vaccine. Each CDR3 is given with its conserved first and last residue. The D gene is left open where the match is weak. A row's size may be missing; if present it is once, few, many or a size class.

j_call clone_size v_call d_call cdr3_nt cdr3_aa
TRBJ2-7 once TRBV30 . TGTGCCTGGAGTGTACCGGGTAACTACGAGCAGTACTTC CAWSVPGNYEQYF
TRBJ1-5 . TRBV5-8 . TGTGCCAGCAGCTTACAGGGAGATAGCAATCAGCCCCAGCATTTT CASSLQGDSNQPQHF
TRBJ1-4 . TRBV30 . TGTGCCTGGGGCTTTTTTAGAGAAAAACTGTTTTTT CAWGFFREKLFF
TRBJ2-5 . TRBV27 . TGTGCCAGCAGCCCTCGGGGCTCTTCGAAGACCCAGTACTTC CASSPRGSSKTQYF
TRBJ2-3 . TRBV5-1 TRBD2 TGCGCCAGCAGCTTTCGCCGGGGGGGCCAAACAGATACGCAGTATTTT CASSFRRGGQTDTQYF
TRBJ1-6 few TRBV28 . TGTGCCAGCAGGCGGGGACCCACAGACTCACCCCTCCACTTT CASRRGPTDSPLHF
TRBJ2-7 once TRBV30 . TGTGCCTGGTTAGGCGAGCAGTACTTC CAWLGEQYF
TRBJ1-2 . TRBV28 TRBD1 TGTGCCAGCAGTCCGTGGGACAGGGTGGCCCCCTATGGCTACACCTTC CASSPWDRVAPYGYTF
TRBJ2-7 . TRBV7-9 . TGTGCCAGCAGCTCCTCAGGGGCGCGGGAGCAGTACTTC CASSSSGAREQYF
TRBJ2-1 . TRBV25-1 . TGTGCCACTATTACAGGGATTTACAATGAGCAGTTCTTC CATITGIYNEQFF
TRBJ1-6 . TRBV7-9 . TGTGCCAGCAGCTCGGGGGCCTATAATTCACCCCTCCACTTT CASSSGAYNSPLHF
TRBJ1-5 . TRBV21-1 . TGTGCCAGCAGCAAAGGATTTGACAGGGGCCTTCCGCCCCAGCATTTT CASSKGFDRGLPPQHF
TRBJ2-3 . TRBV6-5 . TGTGCCAGCAGTTCAGATACGCAGTATTTT CASSSDTQYF
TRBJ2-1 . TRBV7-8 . TGTGCCAGCAGCTTAGCCTCTAGGGGCACATCCTACAATGAGCAGTTCTTC CASSLASRGTSYNEQFF
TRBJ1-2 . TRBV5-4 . TGTGCCAGCAGCCCTGGTGGCAGGAACTATGGCTACACCTTC CASSPGGRNYGYTF
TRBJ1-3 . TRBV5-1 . TGCGCCAGCAGCTTGGCTGGGGGAGTATTTGGAAACACCATATATTTT CASSLAGGVFGNTIYF
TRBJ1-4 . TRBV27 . TGTGCCAGCAGTTTTGGTGGCGGGGAAAAACTGTTTTTT CASSFGGGEKLFF
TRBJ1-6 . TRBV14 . TGTGCCAGCAGCCAAGAAGCTAAGGTCTCACCCCTCCACTTT CASSQEAKVSPLHF
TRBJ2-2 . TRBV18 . TGTGCCAGCTCAAGGGGGGCGAACACCGGGGAGCTGTTTTTT CASSRGANTGELFF
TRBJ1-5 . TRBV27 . TGTGCCAGCAGCCCCGTGGGGGGGGCGGTTCAGCCCCAGCATTTT CASSPVGGAVQPQHF
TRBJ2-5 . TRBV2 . TGTGCCAGCAGTGCGACCTCCCAAGAGACCCAGTACTTC CASSATSQETQYF
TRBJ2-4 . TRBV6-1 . TGTGCCAGCAGTGCAACCGTGCCCATGGGGGGTCTAGGAAACATTCAGTACTTC CASSATVPMGGLGNIQYF
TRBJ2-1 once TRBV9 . TGTGCCAGCAATGTGGGACACAATGAGCAGTTCTTC CASNVGHNEQFF
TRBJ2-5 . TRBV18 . TGTGCCAGCTCACCACTACAGGGAGAAGGGACCCAGTACTTC CASSPLQGEGTQYF
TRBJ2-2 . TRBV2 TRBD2 TGTGCCAGCAAAAGCGGGGTGAACACCGGGGAGCTGTTTTTT CASKSGVNTGELFF
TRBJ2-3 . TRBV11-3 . TGTGCCAGCAGCTTGGGGGGACTCCGCACAGATACGCAGTATTTT CASSLGGLRTDTQYF
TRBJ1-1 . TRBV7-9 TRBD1 TGTGCCAGCAGCTTTGGGGACAGAACCCGGGGCACTGAAGCTTTCTTT CASSFGDRTRGTEAFF
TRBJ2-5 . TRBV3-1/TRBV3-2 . TGTGCCAGCAGCCGACAACCCGAGACCCAGTACTTC CASSRQPETQYF
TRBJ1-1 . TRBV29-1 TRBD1 TGCAGCGTTTTGGGACAGGGTGAAACTGAAGCTTTCTTT CSVLGQGETEAFF
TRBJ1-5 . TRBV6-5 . TGTGCCAGCAGTTACGACAGGAATCAGCCCCAGCATTTT CASSYDRNQPQHF
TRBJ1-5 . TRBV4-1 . TGCGCCAGCAGCCAAGAAGTCGGGACGAAATATAGCAATCAGCCCCAGCATTTT CASSQEVGTKYSNQPQHF
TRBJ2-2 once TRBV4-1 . TGCGCCAGCAGCCAAGATCGGATGCCCGGGGAGCTGTTTTTT CASSQDRMPGELFF
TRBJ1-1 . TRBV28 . TGTGCCAGCAGTTGGACCGTGAAGAACACTGAAGCTTTCTTT CASSWTVKNTEAFF
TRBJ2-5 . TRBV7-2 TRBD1 TGTGCCAGCAGCCAAATAGGGGGCTCGGGAGAGACCCAGTACTTC CASSQIGGSGETQYF
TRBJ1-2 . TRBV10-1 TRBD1 TGCGCCAGCAGTGACCTGGACAGGGCCCTCTATGGCTACACCTTC CASSDLDRALYGYTF
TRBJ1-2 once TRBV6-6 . TGTGCCAGCACCAAAGGGTGGACCCCGGACTATGGCTACACCTTC CASTKGWTPDYGYTF